This T cell receptor (beta chain) comes out of a study of control samples from healthy donors and cancer patients. The method was immunoSEQ multiplex PCR; TCRdb's version includes in-frame clones alone and lacks a portion of them. The sample carries 70,000 or so clones, around 84% recorded once. Germline V gene sequence: CDR1 SNHLY, CDR2 FYNNEI. The CDR3 is 16 residues long. The V segment lost 7 bases and the J segment 8 bases; nucleotides outside the gene matches: 17. Input material: blood. The receptor comes from a man aged 45-65 years in good health. The rearrangement joins TRBV2 to TRBJ2-1; TRBD2 matches 7 bases. CDR3: CASKTIAGVMIDEQFF. CDR3 sequence (DNA): TGTGCCAGCAAGACAATCGCGGGAGTTATGATCGATGAGCAGTTCTTC.